These 9 T cell receptor beta chains were all obtained from the same sample, sequenced in a study of T cell clones after liver transplantation. The table came from immunoSEQ multiplex PCR; TCRdb's copy has only in-frame clones and leaves some out. The data contain thousands of clones, approximately 31% of them singletons. Alloreactive TCRbeta sequences came from sequencing proliferating CFSE-low cells in the MLR. Their recognized antigens are unknown. Sequences were obtained from CD4+ T cells from cultured PBMCs. These receptor sequences come from a human patient who received a liver transplant. The graft donor may be the source of some T cells.

V and J are TRBV30 and TRBJ1-2, with unresolved D. Germline V gives CDR1 GTSNPN, CDR2 SVGIG (reference sequence). V was shortened by 0 bases and J by 5 bases, with 4 bases between the two germline ends. The CDR3 runs to 11 residues. The CDR3 loop is CAWSVQYGYTF. The DNA of the CDR3 is TGTGCCTGGAGTGTCCAATATGGCTACACCTTC.

This clone was observed a single time. A far larger clone is one nucleotide away, so this likely arose from a read error. The V gene is TRBV19, the J gene TRBJ1-2; D is perhaps TRBD1 (5 bases). The V end was cut by 6 bases, the J end by 8 bases, with 22 bases between. The length of the CDR3 is 15 residues. CDR1 is LNHDA and CDR2 is SQIVND in the germline V gene (reference sequence). The CDR3 sequence is CASRGELRDAGGYTF. The CDR3 coding sequence is TGTGCCAGTAGGGGCGAACTGCGGGACGCAGGGGGCTACACCTTC.

The rearrangement links TRBV2 to TRBJ2-2; D gene ambiguous. CDR3 length: 14 amino acids. Germline CDR1 and CDR2: SNHLY and FYNNEI. Trimming stripped 6 bases from V and 3 bases from J, with 11 bases between. CDR3 region: CASRPRAHTGELFF. The CDR3 DNA follows: TGTGCCAGCAGGCCCCGGGCCCACACCGGGGAGCTGTTTTTT.

This chain links TRBV28 with TRBJ1-4; TRBD1 is a possible D gene (5 bases). Germline-derived CDR1 and CDR2 are MDHEN and SYDVKM. This CDR3 is 15 amino acids long. V shed 6 bases and J shed 8 bases, with 19 bases lying between them. CDR3 bases: TGTGCCAGCAGCACCCCCGGGGCCGAGGGGGAAAAACTGTTTTTT. This encodes CASSTPGAEGEKLFF.

In DNA, the CDR3 is TGTGCCAGCAGCACCCCCGACAGGGACAAGAGCGAGCAGTACTTC. This gives the protein CASSTPDRDKSEQYF. The chain recombines TRBV11-3 with TRBJ2-7; 7 nucleotides align to TRBD1. The CDR3 is 15 amino acids. With V trimmed by 5 bases and J by 6 bases, 13 bases remained unmatched. Germline assignment: CDR1 SGHNT and CDR2 YENEEA.

This clone is categorized as medium-sized. V is TRBV15 and J is TRBJ1-5, with a possible D match to TRBD1 (5 bases). This CDR3 comprises 15 residues. The V end was cut by 9 bases, the J end by 3 bases, with 18 bases between. Per germline, CDR1 LNHNV and CDR2 YYDKDF (reference sequence). The CDR3 DNA reads as TGTGCCACTTCGCTACCCAGGGTGGCCAATCAGCCCCAGCATTTT. It translates to CATSLPRVANQPQHF.

Judged by abundance, this clone is medium-sized. The chain couples TRBV4-2 to TRBJ2-7, with unresolved D. CDR3 length: 13 amino acids. Germline CDR1 LGHNA, CDR2 YNFKEQ. V was cut by 0 bases and J by 7 bases, with 10 bases left in between. In DNA, the CDR3 is TGTGCCAGCAGCCAAGAAGGGTTGGGAGAGCAGTACTTC. It specifies CASSQEGLGEQYF.

This sequence joins TRBV11-2 and TRBJ1-1, with D possibly being TRBD1 (5 bases). V was trimmed by 5 bases and J by 0 bases, leaving 10 bases between them. The CDR3 spans 14 residues. CDR1 is SGHAT, CDR2 FQNNGV, per germline. The DNA for the CDR3 is TGTGCCAGCAGCCAAGCCAGGGTGAACACTGAAGCTTTCTTT. Translating it yields CASSQARVNTEAFF. The full variable domain, with the rest looked up from reference TRBV11-2 and TRBJ1-1, is EAGVAQSPRYKIIEKRQSVAFWCNPISGHATLYWYQQILGQGPKLLIQFQNNGVVDDSQLPKDRFSAERLKGVDSTLKIQPAKLEDSAVYLCASSQARVNTEAFFGQGTRLTVV.

The chain has TRBV6-1 and TRBJ1-5; D ambiguous. Germline V lookup: CDR1 MNHNS, CDR2 SASEGT. Trimming removed 2 bases at V and 3 bases at J, with 11 bases between. The length of the CDR3 is 15 residues. The CDR3 region is CASSEHQYINQPQHF. In DNA, the CDR3 is TGTGCCAGCAGTGAACATCAGTATATCAATCAGCCCCAGCATTTT.